This paragraph covers one T cell receptor (beta chain) sequence. The target antigen is unknown. Gene names are the mouse ones. The sequence runs out 4 residues before the end of the CDR3; the remainder is reconstructed from the germline J gene. The source of the sample is a study of CD8+ T cells in alopecia areata. The wider study: Each recipient was an approximately 6-11-week-old female C3H/HeJ mouse given skin from a roughly 6-12-month-old C3H/HeJ donor with spontaneous alopecia. Notes on the study in general: Resident alphabeta T cells of normal skin are also sequenced in scalp samples. Possibly as an HLA-related effect, TCR sharing across patients appeared less clear than in mice.

Extracted RNA was reverse transcribed into cDNA, the sequencing template. The protocol was immunoSEQ multiplex PCR, while the TCRdb copy is restricted to in-frame clones and leaves out a portion. The specimen gives around 290,000 clones without singletons; the ten biggest hold roughly 1.2%. This CDR3 contains 14 residues. The germline V gene encodes CDR1 FNHDT and CDR2 SITEND (reference sequence). The V end was cut by 5 bases, the J end by 2 bases, with 14 bases between. Sorting relied on CD4, CD8alpha, NKG2D, NKG2ACE and other markers applied to pooled cutaneous lymph node cells. The TCR comes from a C3H/HeJ mouse with alopecia areata. For this mouse line, the MHC haplotype is H2-k. Sequencing input: CD4+ T cells sorted from a lymph node. The J gene is TRBJ2-7, the V gene TRBV19; TRBD2 might be the D (7 bases). The CDR3 bases that were read are TGTGCCAGCAGACCCCGCTGGGGGCCCTAT. Amino acid sequence: CASRPRWGPY. The CDR3 reads in full as CASRPRWGPYEQYF.